The 22 T cell receptor beta chains reported below all come from one sample, sequenced in a study of tumor and adjacent non-tumor tissue in lung cancer. This sample's RNA came from whole unsorted tissue. Three rounds of nested PCR, following a modified ARM-PCR protocol, produced the TCRbeta library. TCRdb itself ran the multiplex PCR reads through MiXCR, one entry per CDR3 protein. The sample yields 60,000 to 85,000 distinct CDR3 sequences, 65% to 90% seen once. Specimen: lung tumor tissue. All receptors derive from a woman aged 45-65 years with non-small cell lung cancer.

As regards this clonotype: An end of the junction does not agree with germline; a read error may underlie this. The chain carries TRBV10-3 and TRBJ2-3; 7 bases map to TRBD2. The CDR3 has 15 amino acids. From germline, CDR1 is ENHRY and CDR2 SYGVKD. The CDR3 sequence: CASSTGETSTDTQYF. CDR3 coding DNA: TGTGCCTCCAGTACAGGAGAGACTAGCACAGATACGCAGTACTTT.

This clonotype has ten or more counts. The chain links TRBV5-5 to TRBJ2-3; no definite D call. Deletions cut 0 bases from V and 1 base from J, with 9 bases between. Looked up from germline, CDR1 is SGHKS and CDR2 is YYEKEE (reference sequence). The CDR3 is 15 residues long. The CDR3 region is CASSLGLIGTDTQYF. Here the CDR3 DNA reads TGTGCCAGCAGCTTGGGGTTGATTGGCACAGATACGCAGTATTTT.

The chain carries TRBV11-2 and TRBJ2-7; possible D gene TRBD1, 7 bases. Trimming removed 2 bases from V and 5 bases from J, with 13 bases in between. This CDR3 contains 14 residues. Germline CDR1 reads SGHAT; CDR2 reads FQNNGV. The CDR3: CASSLMGRGDEQYF. Here the CDR3 DNA reads TGTGCCAGCAGCTTAATGGGCAGGGGGGACGAGCAGTACTTC.

Remarks on this clonotype: The junction does not match germline at one end; this may be a read error. The V and J genes are TRBV6-2 or TRBV6-3 and TRBJ2-6; D is ambiguous. The germline V gene has CDR1 MNHEY and CDR2 SVGEGT. The CDR3 is made up of 15 amino acids. The CDR3 DNA reads TGTGTCAGCAGTTCCCGCCCCGATGGGGCCAACGTCCTGACTTTC. Translating it yields CVSSSRPDGANVLTF.

Note on this clonotype: One end of the junction varies from germline; a read error may be responsible. The chain uses TRBV4-1 and TRBJ1-1; D possibly corresponds to TRBD1 (6 bases). CDR1 and CDR2 from the germline V gene are MGHRA and YSYEKL. CDR3 size: 16 residues. CDR3 in amino acids: CASSQDLYRVVTESFF. The CDR3 DNA reads TGCGCCAGCAGCCAAGACCTCTACAGGGTCGTCACTGAATCTTTCTTT.

With respect to this clonotype: Mismatch with germline at one junction end may stem from a read error. The chain employs TRBV6-2 or TRBV6-3 and TRBJ2-3; 9 bases line up with TRBD2. CDR3 size: 19 residues. Germline V CDR1 and CDR2: MNHEY, SVGEGT. This CDR3 reads CASRPSPSISGRVTDTQYF. The CDR3, as DNA: TGTGCCAGCAGACCCTCTCCCTCTATTAGCGGGAGAGTCACAGATACACAGTATTTT.

Turning to this clonotype: A much bigger clone sits one base away, suggesting this may be a read error. This chain connects TRBV5-1 to TRBJ2-1; 9 bases match TRBD1. Trimming removed 0 bases from V and 7 bases from J; junction bases left unmatched: 5. The CDR3 totals 15 residues. Germline assignment: CDR1 SGHRS and CDR2 YFSETQ. The CDR3 loop reads CASSLGDRVRNEQFF. Here the CDR3 DNA reads TGCGCCAGCAGCTTGGGGGACAGGGTGAGGAATGAGCAGTTCTTC.

Concerning this clonotype: One end of the junction is discordant with germline, which a read error may explain. The chain is built from TRBV11-2 and TRBJ2-5; 10 bases fit TRBD1. The CDR3 extends over 13 amino acids. Germline V gene lookup returns CDR1 SGHAT and CDR2 FQNNGV. The CDR3: CTSSHDRGQTQYF. The CDR3 DNA sequence: TGTACCAGCAGCCATGACAGGGGGCAGACCCAGTACTTC.

On this clonotype itself: A junction boundary mismatches the germline segment, possibly from a read error. This rearrangement joins TRBV28 to TRBJ2-1, with D perhaps assigned TRBD1 or TRBD2 (6 bases each). Germline-derived CDR1 and CDR2 are MDHEN and SYDVKM. This CDR3 has 19 amino acids. CDR3 sequence reads: CASSFTQGRPSSSYNEQFF. The CDR3 DNA follows: TGCGCCAGCAGTTTCACCCAGGGGAGGCCCTCGAGCTCCTACAATGAGCAGTTCTTC.

On this clonotype: Mismatch with germline at one junction end may stem from a read error. The DNA for the CDR3 is TGCAGTGCAGACTCAACCGGGACTAGGCCCGAGCAATACTTC. Its protein product is CSADSTGTRPEQYF. The chain is built from TRBV20-1 and TRBJ2-7; 8 nucleotides match TRBD2. This CDR3 spans 14 amino acids. Germline CDR1 DFQATT, CDR2 SNEGSKA (reference sequence).

The chain has TRBV29-1 and TRBJ2-7; perhaps TRBD1 as D (5 bases). The CDR3 runs to 13 residues. V gave up 5 bases and J gave up 7 bases, with 18 bases separating them. Germline lookup yields CDR1 SQVTM and CDR2 ANQGSEA. CDR3 nucleotides: TGCAGCGTTCAGGGCATCGGCTCTTATGAGCAGTACTTC. Protein: CSVQGIGSYEQYF.

On this clonotype: The junction and the germline gene differ at one end; a read error may be behind it. The chain joins TRBV6-5 to TRBJ1-1, with D perhaps TRBD1 (5 bases). The CDR3 covers 13 residues. The germline V gene encodes CDR1 MNHEY and CDR2 SVGAGI. CDR3 loop: CACSFRQITEAFF. Written as DNA, the CDR3 is TGTGCCTGCAGTTTTCGACAGATCACTGAAGCTTTCTTT.

This clonotype was detected once. The V call is TRBV20-1, the J call TRBJ1-1; D gene unclear. The CDR3 is 13 residues long. Between the trimmed V and J ends, which lost 4 bases and 3 bases, there was a span of 12 bases. Germline lookup yields CDR1 DFQATT and CDR2 SNEGSKA (reference sequence). CDR3 bases: TGCAGTGCTATTCACGATGGAGACACTGAAGCTTTCTTT. Translated: CSAIHDGDTEAFF.

Note on this clonotype: One end of the junction fails to match germline, which may point to a read error. The CDR3 nucleotides read TGCGCCAGCAGCCAAAAATCAGGGGCTGGGGACAACGTCCTGACTTTC. Amino acid sequence: CASSQKSGAGDNVLTF. The chain links TRBV4-1 to TRBJ2-6; D is possibly TRBD1 (6 bases). The germline CDR1 and CDR2 sequences are MGHRA and YSYEKL. The CDR3 spans 16 residues.

As concerns this clonotype: This may be a read error, as it is one base from a much larger clone. The gene calls are TRBV5-1 and TRBJ2-6, with D perhaps matching TRBD2 (5 bases). The length of the CDR3 is 15 residues. Between the trimmed V and J ends, which lost 2 bases and 4 bases, there was a span of 10 bases. From germline, CDR1 is SGHRS and CDR2 YFSETQ. For the CDR3, the DNA is TGCGCCAGCAGCTTCGGGGAGCTCGGGGCCAACGTCCTGACTTTC. This gives the protein CASSFGELGANVLTF.

This clonotype was picked up a small number of times. An end of the junction differs from the germline gene, which may be a read error. The chain combines TRBV6-2 or TRBV6-3 with TRBJ1-2, with D possibly TRBD1 on 5 matching bases. Germline V CDR1 and CDR2: MNHEY, SVGEGT. This CDR3 has 13 residues. The CDR3 region is CASSATVSYGYTF. The CDR3 DNA reads as TGTGCCAGCAGCGCGACAGTTTCCTATGGTTACACCTTC.

Comments on this clonotype: The CDR3 carries no conserved terminal phenylalanine or tryptophan, so it likely arises from a read error. The genes are TRBV11-2 and TRBJ2-1; 11 nucleotides line up with TRBD2. Per germline, CDR1 SGHAT and CDR2 FQNNGV. The CDR3 has 15 amino acids. The ends lost 4 bases at V and 5 bases at J; junction bases unmatched: 4. For the CDR3, the DNA is TGTGCCAGCAGCTCTATAGCGGGAGGGGACAATGAGCAGTTCTTA. Translation gives CASSSIAGGDNEQFL.

Remarks on this clonotype: The germline gene is not matched at one end of the junction; a read error may be the cause. J is TRBJ1-2 and V is TRBV6-5, with D perhaps TRBD1 (6 bases). This CDR3 is built from 14 residues. CDR1 and CDR2 from the germline V gene are MNHEY and SVGAGI. CDR3 region: CASRRAGTFYGYTF. The CDR3 DNA reads TGTGCAAGCAGGAGAGCTGGGACATTCTATGGCTACACCTTC.

This clonotype was seen a single time. A much larger clone is a single base away; this may be a read error. The chain uses TRBV21-1 and TRBJ1-2. TRBV21-1 is a pseudogene locus. The CDR3 spans 13 residues. Here the CDR3 reads CASSQTANYCYTF. CDR3 coding DNA: TGTGCCAGCAGCCAAACGGCCAACTATTGCTACACCTTC.

Comments on this clonotype: One base away lies a much larger clone, so this may be a sequencing read error. The chain has TRBV24-1 and TRBJ1-2; 7 bases fit TRBD1. This CDR3 spans 12 amino acids. The ends lost 7 bases at V and 4 bases at J; junction bases unmatched: 2. Per germline, CDR1 KGHDR and CDR2 SFDVKD. The CDR3 nucleotides read TGTGCCACCAGCTCAGGGGGCTATGGCTACACCTTC. Translating it yields CATSSGGYGYTF.

Comment on this clonotype: Germline is not matched at one junction end, which may reflect a read error. The genes are TRBV6-1 and TRBJ2-2, with no clear D. CDR1 and CDR2 (germline): MNHNS, SASEGT. The CDR3 is 15 residues long. DNA for the CDR3: TGTGCCAGCAGTGTTGACGCCGCGTACACGGGGGAGCTGTTTTTT. Amino acid sequence: CASSVDAAYTGELFF.

This clonotype came up a few times. Germline is not matched at one junction end, which may reflect a read error. This rearrangement joins TRBV20-1 to TRBJ2-1, with D maybe TRBD2 (5 bases). CDR3 length equals 16 residues. In germline, CDR1 is DFQATT, CDR2 SNEGSKA (reference sequence). The CDR3 loop is CSTRGSSHPGYNEQFF. The CDR3 coding sequence is TGCAGTACTAGAGGTAGTAGTCACCCCGGGTACAATGAGCAGTTCTTC.